Sequencing of this T cell receptor beta chain was carried out in a study of blood T cell repertoires in COVID-19. Turning to the study itself: In each case, the material was cDNA or gDNA derived from T cells, B-cell-depleted T cells, or PBMCs.

A Seattle source enrolled patients during active infection and followed them longitudinally. Germline assignment: CDR1 MNHEY and CDR2 SVGAGI. Trimming cost V 6 bases and J 6 bases, with 9 bases left between them. The length of the CDR3 is 11 residues. Repertoires were generated with immunoSEQ multiplex PCR, while TCRdb's copy carries only in-frame clones and drops some. The table has over 200,000 clones, just under 90% seen once. The chain has TRBV6-5 and TRBJ2-7, with D possibly matching TRBD1 (6 bases). The TCR originated in a man aged 25 to 40 with COVID-19, enrolled during active disease. What was sequenced was peripheral blood. CDR3 loop: CASRQGSEQYF. CDR3 bases: TGTGCCAGCAGGCAGGGGAGCGAGCAGTACTTC.